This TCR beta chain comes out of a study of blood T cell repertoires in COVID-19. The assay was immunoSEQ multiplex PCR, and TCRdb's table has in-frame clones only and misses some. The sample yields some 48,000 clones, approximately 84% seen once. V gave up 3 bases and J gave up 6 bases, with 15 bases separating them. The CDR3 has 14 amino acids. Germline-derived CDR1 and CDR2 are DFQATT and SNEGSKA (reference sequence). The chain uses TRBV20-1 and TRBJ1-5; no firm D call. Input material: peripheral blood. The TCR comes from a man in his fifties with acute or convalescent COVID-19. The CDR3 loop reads CSASNPGGSQPQHF. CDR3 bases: TGCAGTGCTAGTAACCCGGGTGGTAGTCAGCCCCAGCATTTT.